These T cell receptor beta chains were read from a single sample in a study of CD8+ T cells in alopecia areata. The assay was immunoSEQ multiplex PCR, and TCRdb's table has in-frame clones only and misses some. Among approximately 180,000 clones listed, approximately 52% were seen once. The sample consisted of CD4+ T cells sorted from blood, taken at approximately week 60, from a patient treated with tofacitinib. The receptors derive from a human donor with alopecia areata. Both conserved end residues are part of each CDR3. Expanded clones get a size class; other rows say once, few or many, or leave the size out.

CDR3aa | j_gene | abundance | v_gene
CASSPPRGNTGELFF | TRBJ2-2 | NA | TRBV18
CASSVVGTGGYGYTF | TRBJ1-2 | NA | TRBV7-8
CAWSPTGRRSETQYF | TRBJ2-5 | few | TRBV30
CASRRGQGSPLHF | TRBJ1-6 | once | TRBV6-5
CASSLWNSGNTIYF | TRBJ1-3 | NA | TRBV19
CASSQGRGRGLAQPQHF | TRBJ1-5 | once | TRBV4-1
CASSPRTSFSGNTGELFF | TRBJ2-2 | NA | TRBV7-9
CASSSDPGQGGSPLHF | TRBJ1-6 | few | TRBV7-9
CASSPGPGGSPLHF | TRBJ1-6 | few | TRBV6-6
CASSLAGATYEQYF | TRBJ2-7 | NA | TRBV5-1
CASTPETQYF | TRBJ2-5 | NA | TRBV7-9
CSADTGEGGETQYF | TRBJ2-5 | NA | TRBV29-1
CASSQWAGQISPLHF | TRBJ1-6 | few | TRBV23-1
CASSLDGTKGDTQYF | TRBJ2-3 | few | TRBV5-1
CASSHSGRAFF | TRBJ1-1 | NA | TRBV23-1
CATRPGPKETQYF | TRBJ2-5 | NA | TRBV15
CSAGATGELFF | TRBJ1-4 | NA | TRBV29-1
CASSQQRAETQYF | TRBJ2-5 | few | TRBV4-3
CASSDTTGGYSNQPQHF | TRBJ1-5 | few | TRBV2
CASSPFGGSNYGYTF | TRBJ1-2 | few | TRBV5-1
CASRAGTGIYGYTF | TRBJ1-2 | NA | TRBV6-5
CASSMGSSATQYF | TRBJ2-3 | NA | TRBV19
CASSVGQGHGGYTF | TRBJ1-2 | NA | TRBV19
CASTPQGQSTDTQYF | TRBJ2-3 | NA | TRBV7-9
CASRRHGYTF | TRBJ1-2 | NA | TRBV23-1
CAWRGPGQGAPGYTF | TRBJ1-2 | NA | TRBV30